Following are 27 T cell receptor beta chains from one sample sequenced in a study of graft-versus-host responses after intestinal transplantation. Only in-frame clones appear in the TCRdb table, and some are missing; sequencing was by immunoSEQ multiplex PCR. The sample carries almost 15,000 clones, less than 80% recorded once. To release intraepithelial and lamina propria lymphocytes, the graft tissue was processed. The material was ileum tissue, obtained around 730 days after intestinal transplantation. The origin of the receptors is a human patient who received an intestinal transplant, so some T cells may come from the graft donor.

V and J are TRBV27 and TRBJ1-2; 8 nucleotides line up with TRBD1. The CDR3 sequence is 18 residues long. Trimming took 1 base from V and 0 from J; bases not matched to a gene: 10. Germline lookup yields CDR1 MNHEY and CDR2 SMNVEV (reference sequence). CDR3 loop: CASSLYAPQGASNYGYTF. CDR3 nucleotide sequence: TGTGCCAGCAGTTTATATGCCCCCCAGGGGGCCTCTAACTATGGCTACACCTTC.

The J gene is TRBJ2-1, the V gene TRBV29-1, with TRBD1 matching 12 bases. Per germline, CDR1 SQVTM and CDR2 ANQGSEA. With V trimmed by 7 bases and J by 4 bases, 17 bases remained unmatched. The length of the CDR3 is 18 residues. The CDR3 here is CSAGTGGEKTKLYNEQFF. In DNA, the CDR3 is TGCAGCGCGGGGACAGGGGGCGAAAAAACGAAACTTTACAATGAGCAGTTCTTC.

The V call is TRBV10-3, the J call TRBJ2-5; 14 nucleotides match TRBD2. This CDR3 spans 19 amino acids. V dropped 2 bases and J dropped 1; count of bases not matched to a gene: 9. CDR1 is ENHRY, CDR2 SYGVKD, per germline. The CDR3 DNA reads TGTGCCATCAGTGAGATTCCGGGACTAGCGGGGGACCTCCAAGAGACCCAGTACTTC. Amino acids: CAISEIPGLAGDLQETQYF.

Only one count was recorded for this clone. The genes are TRBV6-1 and TRBJ2-3; 8 positions agree with TRBD2. Germline V gene sequence: CDR1 MNHNS, CDR2 SASEGT. Trimming removed 6 bases from V and 0 bases from J; junction bases left unmatched: 5. This CDR3 region has 15 residues. This CDR3 is CASSLSGASTDTQYF. In nucleotides, the CDR3 is TGTGCCAGCAGCCTTAGCGGGGCTAGCACAGATACGCAGTATTTT.

The chain links TRBV7-2 to TRBJ2-1; a weak D match, TRBD1 (5 bases). This CDR3 is built from 13 residues. Germline V CDR1 and CDR2: SGHTA, FQGNSA. V was trimmed by 1 base and J by 9 bases, leaving 10 bases between them. CDR3 region: CASSLGAQGEQFF. CDR3 in DNA: TGTGCCAGCAGCTTAGGGGCGCAGGGTGAGCAGTTCTTC.

This chain uses TRBV7-9 with TRBJ1-1; a possible D gene is TRBD1 (5 bases). The germline V and J ends were trimmed by 6 bases and 4 bases, with 15 bases remaining between them. CDR3 length: 14 amino acids. Germline V CDR1 and CDR2: SEHNR, FQNEAQ (reference sequence). CDR3 region: CASRTILGLTEAFF. As DNA, the CDR3 is TGTGCCAGCAGAACGATACTGGGACTCACTGAAGCTTTCTTT.

The chain employs TRBV4-3 and TRBJ1-2, with 10 positions matching TRBD1. This CDR3 contains 15 residues. With 1 base clipped from V and 4 bases from J, the junction kept 3 bases outside the gene matches. The V gene's germline CDR1 is LGHNA and CDR2 YSLEER. Here the CDR3 DNA reads TGCGCCAGCAGCCAAGGGACAGGGGGTGTCTATGGCTACACCTTC. Protein: CASSQGTGGVYGYTF.

The chain has TRBV4-3 and TRBJ2-3, with TRBD2 matching 7 bases. The germline V gene encodes CDR1 LGHNA and CDR2 YSLEER. Unmatched junction bases numbered 8, after V lost 3 bases and J lost 2 bases. This CDR3 contains 16 residues. The CDR3 bases are TGCGCCAGCAGCCACAAGATCGGGGGGAACACAGATACGCAGTATTTT. The encoded protein is CASSHKIGGNTDTQYF.

The chain is built from TRBV7-9 and TRBJ2-3, with unresolved D. This CDR3 is 15 amino acids long. V lost 7 bases and J lost 0, with 14 bases in between. Germline V CDR1 and CDR2: SEHNR, FQNEAQ (reference sequence). The CDR3 reads CASTKMTYSTDTQYF. The CDR3 bases are TGTGCCAGCACCAAGATGACATACAGCACAGATACGCAGTATTTT. Full variable domain (outside the CDR3, taken from reference TRBV7-9 and TRBJ2-3): DTGVSQNPRHKITKRGQNVTFRCDPISEHNRLYWYRQTLGQGPEFLTYFQNEAQLEKSRLLSDRFSAERPKGSFSTLEIQRTEQGDSAMYLCASTKMTYSTDTQYFGPGTRLTVL.

The chain employs TRBV9 and TRBJ2-2, with TRBD2 matching 8 bases. The V gene end was trimmed by 0 bases and the J gene end by 5 bases; junction bases not matched to a gene: 3. The CDR3 is made up of 15 amino acids. CDR1 is SGDLS and CDR2 is YYNGEE in the germline V gene. As DNA, the CDR3 is TGTGCCAGCAGCGTAGCCGGGGGGGCGACCGGGGAGCTGTTTTTT. It translates to CASSVAGGATGELFF.

This chain joins TRBV4-3 and TRBJ2-2; 10 positions match TRBD2. The CDR3 spans 16 residues. The germline CDR1 and CDR2 sequences are LGHNA and YSLEER. The ends lost 1 base at V and 1 base at J; junction bases unmatched: 0. For the CDR3, the DNA is TGCGCCAGCAGCCAAGGACTAGCGGGGAACACCGGGGAGCTGTTTTTT. This gives the protein CASSQGLAGNTGELFF.

This clone came up a few times. The V call is TRBV6-5, the J call TRBJ1-1, with D uncertain. The ends were cut back, 2 bases at V and 1 base at J, with 5 bases in the middle. The CDR3 extends over 13 amino acids. In germline, CDR1 is MNHEY, CDR2 SVGAGI. The CDR3 DNA is TGTGCCAGCAGTTACGGCGGGAACACTGAAGCTTTCTTT. Amino acids: CASSYGGNTEAFF.

The rearrangement uses TRBV19 and TRBJ1-5; TRBD1 matches at 9 bases. The CDR3 is 13 amino acids. Germline V gene lookup returns CDR1 LNHDA and CDR2 SQIVND (reference sequence). With V trimmed by 9 bases and J by 6 bases, 6 bases remained unmatched. CDR3: CASRDREGQPQHF. CDR3 nucleotides: TGTGCCAGCCGGGACAGGGAGGGTCAGCCCCAGCATTTT.

The rearrangement uses TRBV7-2 and TRBJ2-7, with a tentative D call TRBD2 (5 bases). The CDR3 runs to 14 residues. The germline V gene has CDR1 SGHTA and CDR2 FQGNSA. Trimming removed 2 bases from V and 1 base from J, with 9 bases in between. Written as DNA, the CDR3 is TGTGCCAGCAGCTTAAATGGGAGATCCTACGAGCAGTACTTC. Protein sequence: CASSLNGRSYEQYF.

This clone has just one count. The chain combines TRBV30 with TRBJ2-7; 11 bases align to TRBD1. CDR1 is GTSNPN, CDR2 SVGIG, per germline (reference sequence). The CDR3 covers 15 residues. V shed 3 bases and J 0 bases; nucleotides not matched to a gene: 4. The CDR3 region has the DNA TGTGCCTGGAGAAGGGGACAGGGGGTCTCCTACGAGCAGTACTTC. Translated: CAWRRGQGVSYEQYF.

J is TRBJ1-2 and V is TRBV21-1; the DNA was not used to check the table's D call, TRBD1. TRBV21-1 is given as a pseudogene. The CDR3 extends over 14 amino acids. This CDR3 is CASSRPTGGAGYTF. CDR3 coding DNA: TGTGCCAGCAGCCGGCCCACAGGGGGCGCTGGCTACACCTTC.

The chain carries TRBV7-2 and TRBJ1-1, with 8 bases that match TRBD1. Germline V gene data show CDR1 as SGHTA and CDR2 as FQGNSA. V gave up 1 base and J gave up 10 bases; unmatched junction bases: 8. This CDR3 is built from 14 residues. CDR3 amino acids: CASSLDPGGLGAFF. The CDR3 nucleotides are TGTGCCAGCAGCTTAGACCCAGGGGGCTTAGGAGCTTTCTTT.

V gene TRBV27 combines with J gene TRBJ2-7; no firm D call. CDR1 and CDR2 (germline): MNHEY, SMNVEV (reference sequence). V was cut by 0 bases and J by 3 bases, with 9 bases left in between. This CDR3 is built from 14 residues. This chain's CDR3 is CASSLSLSGYEQYF. The CDR3 region has the DNA TGTGCCAGCAGTTTATCGTTATCGGGCTACGAGCAGTACTTC.

In this sample, this clone turned up a few times. This chain joins TRBV7-8 and TRBJ1-2; perhaps TRBD1 as D (6 bases). The CDR3 consists of 16 residues. The germline V gene encodes CDR1 SGHVS and CDR2 FQNEAQ. V shed 4 bases and J shed 2 bases, with 17 bases lying between them. The CDR3 loop reads CASSSLGAGSNYGYTF. Written as DNA, the CDR3 is TGTGCCAGCAGCTCCCTGGGGGCAGGGTCAAACTATGGCTACACCTTC.

V gene TRBV11-2 combines with J gene TRBJ1-3; TRBD1 agrees at 11 bases. This CDR3 is 15 amino acids long. The ends lost 4 bases at V and 3 bases at J; junction bases unmatched: 2. Germline V gene lookup returns CDR1 SGHAT and CDR2 FQNNGV. CDR3 sequence reads: CASSSDRGHGNTIYF. In nucleotides, the CDR3 is TGTGCCAGCAGCTCGGACAGGGGGCATGGAAACACCATATATTTT.

About this clone itself: One end of the junction does not line up with germline, which may come from a read error. The identical CDR3 is also encoded by other nucleotide sequences in the sample. Written as DNA, the CDR3 is TGCGCCAGCAGCTTGGGACTGGGAGCCCCCGCTAACTACGGCTACACCTTC. Protein: CASSLGLGAPANYGYTF. The chain recombines TRBV5-1 with TRBJ1-2; D is undetermined. CDR3 size: 17 residues. Germline V gene lookup returns CDR1 SGHRS and CDR2 YFSETQ.

The chain links TRBV5-8 to TRBJ2-7, with D possibly being TRBD1 (5 bases). Germline values: CDR1 SGHTS, CDR2 YDEGEE. V was cut by 4 bases and J by 0 bases, with 8 bases left in between. The CDR3 runs 13 residues. The CDR3 loop reads CASSRGSSYEQYF. In DNA form, the CDR3 reads TGTGCCAGCAGCAGGGGTAGCTCCTACGAGCAGTACTTC.

The V gene is TRBV19, the J gene TRBJ2-3, with TRBD2 matching 11 bases. CDR3 length: 16 residues. V trimming: 4 bases; J trimming: 5 bases; junction bases outside the gene matches: 8. Looked up from germline, CDR1 is LNHDA and CDR2 is SQIVND (reference sequence). CDR3 DNA: TGTGCCAGTAGTAAACTAGCGGGGGTCTTGGGAGATACGCAGTATTTT. Its protein product is CASSKLAGVLGDTQYF.

CDR3: CASSLRGGSRHEQFF. The CDR3 DNA reads TGTGCCAGCAGCTTACGGGGGGGATCCCGGCATGAGCAGTTCTTC. The chain is built from TRBV13 and TRBJ2-1, with 8 bases aligning to TRBD2. This CDR3 has 15 residues. The germline CDR1 and CDR2 sequences are PRHDT and FYEKMQ (reference sequence). V shed 2 bases, J shed 8 bases, and the junction held 8 bases outside the gene matches. Full variable domain (rest looked up from reference TRBV13 and TRBJ2-1): AAGVIQSPRHLIKEKRETATLKCYPIPRHDTVYWYQQGPGQDPQFLISFYEKMQSDKGSIPDRFSAQQFSDYHSELNMSSLELGDSALYFCASSLRGGSRHEQFFGPGTRLTVL.

V is TRBV19 and J is TRBJ2-3, with 8 bases aligning to TRBD2. With 6 bases clipped from V and 4 bases from J, the junction kept 6 bases outside the gene matches. The CDR3 runs 14 residues. CDR1 LNHDA and CDR2 SQIVND come from the germline V gene (reference sequence). The CDR3 protein is CASSGGAGADTQYF. The CDR3 DNA is TGTGCCAGTAGCGGGGGGGCCGGCGCAGATACGCAGTATTTT. Full variable domain (outside the CDR3, taken from reference TRBV19 and TRBJ2-3): DGGITQSPKYLFRKEGQNVTLSCEQNLNHDAMYWYRQDPGQGLRLIYYSQIVNDFQKGDIAEGYSVSREKKESFPLTVTSAQKNPTAFYLCASSGGAGADTQYFGPGTRLTVL.

The rearrangement links TRBV7-6 to TRBJ1-2; 8 positions agree with TRBD1. Germline V CDR1 and CDR2: SGHVS, FNYEAQ. The V and J ends lost 5 bases and 4 bases, in that order; junction bases with no gene match: 15. The CDR3 sequence is 17 residues long. CDR3 amino acids: CASSTYPLTGEVYGYTF. The CDR3 coding sequence is TGTGCCAGCAGCACCTACCCCTTGACAGGGGAAGTCTATGGCTACACCTTC.

The chain recombines TRBV7-9 with TRBJ2-7; D call uncertain. This CDR3 spans 12 amino acids. Trimming removed 4 bases from V and 3 bases from J, with 7 bases in between. Germline assignment: CDR1 SEHNR and CDR2 FQNEAQ (reference sequence). In nucleotides, the CDR3 is TGTGCCAGCAGCTCGACTGTCTACGAGCAGTACTTC. Translation gives CASSSTVYEQYF.